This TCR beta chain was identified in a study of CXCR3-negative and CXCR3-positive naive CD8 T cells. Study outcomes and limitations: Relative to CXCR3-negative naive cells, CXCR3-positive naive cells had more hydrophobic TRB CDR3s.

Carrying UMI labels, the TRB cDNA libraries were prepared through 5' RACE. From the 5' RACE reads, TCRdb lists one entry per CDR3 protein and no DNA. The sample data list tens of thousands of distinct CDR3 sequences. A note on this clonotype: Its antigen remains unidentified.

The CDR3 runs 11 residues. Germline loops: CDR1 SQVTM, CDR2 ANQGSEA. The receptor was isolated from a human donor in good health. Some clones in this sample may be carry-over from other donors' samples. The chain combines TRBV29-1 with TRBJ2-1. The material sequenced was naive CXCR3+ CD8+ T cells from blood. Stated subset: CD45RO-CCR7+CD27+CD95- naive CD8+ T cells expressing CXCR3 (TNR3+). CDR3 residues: CSVYLYNEQFF.